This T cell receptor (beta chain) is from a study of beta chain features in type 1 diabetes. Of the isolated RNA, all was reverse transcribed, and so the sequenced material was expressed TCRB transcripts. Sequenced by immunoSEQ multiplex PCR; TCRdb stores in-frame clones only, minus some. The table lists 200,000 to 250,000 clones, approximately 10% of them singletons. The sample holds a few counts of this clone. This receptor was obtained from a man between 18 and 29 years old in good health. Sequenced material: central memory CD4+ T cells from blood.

This CDR3 is CAWRGPYNEQFF. CDR3 nucleotides: TGTGCCTGGAGGGGACCCTACAATGAGCAGTTCTTC. The chain couples TRBV30 to TRBJ2-1, with D tentatively TRBD1 or TRBD2 (5 bases each). Germline CDR1 and CDR2: GTSNPN and SVGIG (reference sequence). The ends were cut back, 3 bases at V and 2 bases at J, with 5 bases in the middle. The CDR3 contains 12 residues.